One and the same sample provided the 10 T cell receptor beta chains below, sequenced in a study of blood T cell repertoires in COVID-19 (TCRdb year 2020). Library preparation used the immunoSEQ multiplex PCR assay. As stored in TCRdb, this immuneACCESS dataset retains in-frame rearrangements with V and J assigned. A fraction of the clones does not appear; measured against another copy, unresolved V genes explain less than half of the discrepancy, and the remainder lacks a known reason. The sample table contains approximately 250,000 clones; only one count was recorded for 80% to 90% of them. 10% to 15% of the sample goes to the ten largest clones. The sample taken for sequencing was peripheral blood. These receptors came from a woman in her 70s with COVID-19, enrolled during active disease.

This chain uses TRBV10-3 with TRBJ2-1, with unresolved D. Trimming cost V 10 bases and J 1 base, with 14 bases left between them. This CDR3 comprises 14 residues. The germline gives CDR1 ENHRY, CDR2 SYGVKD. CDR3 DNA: TGTGCCACCCTCCCAGGCGAGTCCTACAATGAGCAGTTCTTC. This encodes CATLPGESYNEQFF.

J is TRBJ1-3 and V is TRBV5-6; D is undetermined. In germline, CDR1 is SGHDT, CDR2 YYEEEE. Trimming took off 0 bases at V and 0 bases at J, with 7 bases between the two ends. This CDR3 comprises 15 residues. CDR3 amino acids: CASSLAAVSGNTIYF. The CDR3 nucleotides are TGTGCCAGCAGCTTGGCCGCGGTCTCTGGAAACACCATATATTTT. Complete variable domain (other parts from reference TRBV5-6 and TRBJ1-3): DAGVTQSPTHLIKTRGQQVTLRCSPKSGHDTVSWYQQALGQGPQFIFQYYEEEERQRGNFPDRFSGHQFPNYSSELNVNALLLGDSALYLCASSLAAVSGNTIYFGEGSWLTVV.

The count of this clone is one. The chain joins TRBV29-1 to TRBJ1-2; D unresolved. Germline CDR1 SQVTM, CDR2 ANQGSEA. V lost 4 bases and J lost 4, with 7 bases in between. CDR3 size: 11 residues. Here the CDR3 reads CSVGGSYGYTF. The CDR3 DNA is TGCAGCGTTGGCGGGTCCTATGGCTACACCTTC.

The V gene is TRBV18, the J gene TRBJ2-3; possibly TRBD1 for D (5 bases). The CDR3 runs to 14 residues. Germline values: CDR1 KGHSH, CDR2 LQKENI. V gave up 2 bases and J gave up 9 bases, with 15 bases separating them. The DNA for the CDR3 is TGTGCCAGCTCACCATCGGCTCAGAAGGGGACGCAGTATTTT. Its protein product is CASSPSAQKGTQYF.

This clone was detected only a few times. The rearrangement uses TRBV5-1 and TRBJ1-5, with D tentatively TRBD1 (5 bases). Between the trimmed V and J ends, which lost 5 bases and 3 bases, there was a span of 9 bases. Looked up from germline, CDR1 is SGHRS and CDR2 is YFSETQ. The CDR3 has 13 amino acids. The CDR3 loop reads CASSKDTNQPQHF. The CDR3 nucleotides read TGCGCCAGCAGTAAGGACACCAATCAGCCCCAGCATTTT.

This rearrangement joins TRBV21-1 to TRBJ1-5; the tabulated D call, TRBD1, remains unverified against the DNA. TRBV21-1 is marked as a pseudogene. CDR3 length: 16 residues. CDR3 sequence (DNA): TGTGCCAGCAGCATGAGAAGGGACAGGGGCAATCAGCCCCAGCATTTT. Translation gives CASSMRRDRGNQPQHF.

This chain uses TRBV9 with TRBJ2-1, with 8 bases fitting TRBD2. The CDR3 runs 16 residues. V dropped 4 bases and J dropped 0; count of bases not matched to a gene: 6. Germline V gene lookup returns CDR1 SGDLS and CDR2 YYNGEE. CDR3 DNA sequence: TGTGCCAGCAGCTTCGGGGGGGCGAGCTCCTACAATGAGCAGTTCTTC. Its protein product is CASSFGGASSYNEQFF.

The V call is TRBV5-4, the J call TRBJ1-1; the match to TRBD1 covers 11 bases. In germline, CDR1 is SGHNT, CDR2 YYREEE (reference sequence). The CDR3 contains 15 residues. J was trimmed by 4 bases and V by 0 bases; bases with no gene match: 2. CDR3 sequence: CASSLGDRGGTEAFF. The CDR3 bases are TGTGCCAGCAGCTTGGGGGACAGGGGGGGCACTGAAGCTTTCTTT.

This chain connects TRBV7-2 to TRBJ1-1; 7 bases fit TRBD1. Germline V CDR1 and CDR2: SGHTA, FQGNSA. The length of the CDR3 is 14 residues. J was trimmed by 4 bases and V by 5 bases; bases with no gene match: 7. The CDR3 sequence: CASSGGTDFTEAFF. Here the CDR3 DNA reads TGTGCCAGCAGCGGAGGGACAGACTTCACTGAAGCTTTCTTT.

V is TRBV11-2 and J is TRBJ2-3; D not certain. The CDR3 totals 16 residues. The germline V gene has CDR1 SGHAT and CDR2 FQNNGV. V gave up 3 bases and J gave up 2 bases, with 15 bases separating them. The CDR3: CASSFGANRATDTQYF. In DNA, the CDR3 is TGTGCCAGCAGCTTCGGTGCCAACAGAGCCACAGATACGCAGTATTTT.